The subject of this entry is one TCR beta chain. Every bit of the isolated RNA underwent reverse transcription, so sequencing read expressed TCRB transcripts. TCRdb's copy holds only in-frame clones and misses some; the assay was immunoSEQ multiplex PCR. The table includes about 38,000 clones, 55% to 70% detected once. Per germline, CDR1 MDHEN and CDR2 SYDVKM. The CDR3 totals 15 residues. The data were obtained in a study of beta chain features in type 1 diabetes. The chain has TRBV28 and TRBJ2-5; 9 bases line up with TRBD2. The J call may be in error: the DNA end matches TRBJ2-7 better. The sample was Tregs from blood. This receptor was identified in a woman in her thirties in good health. In nucleotides, the CDR3 is TGTGCCAGCAGCTCCCAGGGACTAGCAGCGTACGAGCAGTACTTC. It specifies CASSSQGLAAYEQYF.